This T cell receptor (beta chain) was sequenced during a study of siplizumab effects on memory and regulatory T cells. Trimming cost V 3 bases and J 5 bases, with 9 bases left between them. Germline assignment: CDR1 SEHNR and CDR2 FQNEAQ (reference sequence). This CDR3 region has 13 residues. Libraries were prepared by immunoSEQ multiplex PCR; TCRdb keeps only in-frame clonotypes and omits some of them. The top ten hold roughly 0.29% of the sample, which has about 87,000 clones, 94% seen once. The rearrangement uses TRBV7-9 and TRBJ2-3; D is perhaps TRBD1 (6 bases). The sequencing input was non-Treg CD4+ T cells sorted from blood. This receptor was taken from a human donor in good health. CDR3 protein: CASSFAGVDTQYF. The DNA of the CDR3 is TGTGCCAGCAGCTTCGCAGGGGTAGATACGCAGTATTTT.